This TCR beta chain came from a study of T cells in Graves' hyperthyroidism and ophthalmopathy. Study-level findings and limits: In blood, most of the thyroid clonotypes expanded above 0.001 were also present.

There are many counts of this clonotype. The antigen is unknown. Authors of the study amplified TCR beta CDR3 regions from RNA transcripts. A first-round RT-PCR of the TCR CDR3 used the HTBI primer set. Each CDR3 protein is one row after TCRdb ran MiXCR on the multiplex PCR reads. The profile shows around 200,000 distinct CDR3 sequences, 15% to 20% of them singletons. Hyperthyroidism patients were newly diagnosed, had disease duration under 2 months, and were aged 18 to 65 years. Uncontrolled infection, other autoimmune disease, pregnancy or lactation excluded patients. Germline CDR1 is LGHDT and CDR2 is YNNKEL (reference sequence). The CDR3 contains 17 residues. V lost 0 bases, J lost 5 bases, and 17 bases lay in between.

What was sequenced was blood. V usage is TRBV3-1 and J usage is TRBJ1-3, with D possibly being TRBD1 (5 bases). This receptor was obtained from a woman aged 45-65 years with Graves' hyperthyroidism. DNA for the CDR3: TGTGCCAGCAGCCAAGATCCATGGGGCGAGGCGCGAAACACCATATATTTT. This translates into CASSQDPWGEARNTIYF. Based on the CDR3 plus reference TRBV3-1 and TRBJ1-3, the full variable domain is DTAVSQTPKYLVTQMGNDKSIKCEQNLGHDTMYWYKQDSKKFLKIMFSYNNKELIINETVPNRFSPKSPDKAHLNLHINSLELGDSAVYFCASSQDPWGEARNTIYFGEGSWLTVV.